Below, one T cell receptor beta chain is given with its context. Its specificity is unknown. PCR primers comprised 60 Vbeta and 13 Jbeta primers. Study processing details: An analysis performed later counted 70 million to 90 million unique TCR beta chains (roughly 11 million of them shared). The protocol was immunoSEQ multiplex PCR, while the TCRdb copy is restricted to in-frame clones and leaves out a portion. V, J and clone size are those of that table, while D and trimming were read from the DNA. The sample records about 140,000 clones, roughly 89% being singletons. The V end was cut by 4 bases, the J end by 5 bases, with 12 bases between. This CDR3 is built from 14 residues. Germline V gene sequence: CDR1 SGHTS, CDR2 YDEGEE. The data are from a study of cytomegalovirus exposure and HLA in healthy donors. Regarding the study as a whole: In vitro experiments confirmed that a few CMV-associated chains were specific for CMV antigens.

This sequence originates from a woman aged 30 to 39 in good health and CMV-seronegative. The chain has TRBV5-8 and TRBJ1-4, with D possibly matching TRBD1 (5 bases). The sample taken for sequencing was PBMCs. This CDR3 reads CASSIRDWNEKLFF. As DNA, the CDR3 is TGTGCCAGCAGCATCCGGGACTGGAATGAAAAACTGTTTTTT.